Below are 5 T cell receptor beta chains sequenced from a single sample in a study of blood T cell repertoires in COVID-19. Measured with immunoSEQ multiplex PCR; TCRdb has only the in-frame clones, and not every one. There are about 32,000 clones in the sample; 65% to 90% occur only once, and 4.5% to 6.5% lies in the top ten. Material: peripheral blood. The receptor source for this set is a woman of 80 years or more with active or convalescent COVID-19.

The gene calls are TRBV7-2 and TRBJ2-7; the D is unclear. The CDR3 loop spans 14 amino acids. Germline lookup yields CDR1 SGHTA and CDR2 FQGNSA. Trimming removed 2 bases from V and 7 bases from J, with 15 bases in between. CDR3 nucleotides: TGTGCCAGCAGCTTAAACAGTTTGGTTGGTGAGCAGTACTTC. Translated, it gives CASSLNSLVGEQYF.

The rearrangement uses TRBV27 and TRBJ1-1, with 10 bases fitting TRBD1. CDR1 and CDR2 from the germline V gene are MNHEY and SMNVEV (reference sequence). V lost 3 bases to trimming and J lost 1 base; unmatched junction nucleotides: 8. This CDR3 is 17 amino acids long. In nucleotides, the CDR3 is TGTGCCAGCAGTTTGGTCCAGGGACAGGGGAGGAACACTGAAGCTTTCTTT. Its protein product is CASSLVQGQGRNTEAFF.

V is TRBV6-6 and J is TRBJ1-1; D is possibly TRBD1 (6 bases). Germline lookup yields CDR1 MNHNY and CDR2 SVGAGI (reference sequence). The CDR3 is made up of 14 amino acids. The V end lost 4 bases, the J end lost 7 bases, and 16 bases lay between the germline ends. CDR3 amino acids: CASSLQGSNSEAFF. The CDR3 DNA is TGTGCCAGCAGTTTACAGGGATCCAATAGTGAAGCTTTCTTT.

This chain connects TRBV2 to TRBJ2-1, with a weak D call TRBD2 (5 bases). The ends were cut back, 6 bases at V and 10 bases at J, with 10 bases in the middle. This CDR3 contains 11 residues. Germline CDR1 is SNHLY and CDR2 is FYNNEI. Here the CDR3 reads CASREEGEQFF. CDR3 DNA: TGTGCCAGCAGGGAGGAAGGCGAGCAGTTCTTC.

V and J are TRBV21-1 and TRBJ2-5; no check of the table's D call, TRBD2, against the DNA was made. TRBV21-1 is described as a pseudogene. The CDR3 sequence is 14 residues long. The CDR3 DNA follows: TGTGCCAGCAGCAACTGGACTAGCACCCAGACCCAGTACTTC. It codes for CASSNWTSTQTQYF.